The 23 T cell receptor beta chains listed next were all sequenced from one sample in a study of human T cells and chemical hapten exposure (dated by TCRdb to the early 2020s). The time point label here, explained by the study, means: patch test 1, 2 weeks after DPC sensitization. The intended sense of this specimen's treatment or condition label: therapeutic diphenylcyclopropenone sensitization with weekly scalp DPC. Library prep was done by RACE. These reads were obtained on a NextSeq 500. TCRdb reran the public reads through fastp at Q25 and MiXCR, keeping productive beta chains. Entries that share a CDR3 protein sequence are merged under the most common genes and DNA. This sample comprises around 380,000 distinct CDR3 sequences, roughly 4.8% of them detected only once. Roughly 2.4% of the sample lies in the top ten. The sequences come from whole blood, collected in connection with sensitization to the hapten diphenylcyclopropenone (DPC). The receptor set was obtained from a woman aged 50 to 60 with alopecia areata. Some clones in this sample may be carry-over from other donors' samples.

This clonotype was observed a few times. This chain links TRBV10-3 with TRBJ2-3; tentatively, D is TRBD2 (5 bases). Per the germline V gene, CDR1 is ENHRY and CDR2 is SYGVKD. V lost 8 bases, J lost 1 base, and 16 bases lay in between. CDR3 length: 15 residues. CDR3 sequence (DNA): TGTGCCATCGGTCTAAGCGGTGGGGGCACAGATACGCAGTATTTT. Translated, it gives CAIGLSGGGTDTQYF.

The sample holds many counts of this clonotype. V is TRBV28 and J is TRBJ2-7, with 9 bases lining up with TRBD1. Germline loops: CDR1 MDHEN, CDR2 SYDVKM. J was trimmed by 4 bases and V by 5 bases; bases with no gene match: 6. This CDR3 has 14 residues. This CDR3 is CASSLQGAFYEQYF. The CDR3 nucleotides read TGTGCCAGCAGTCTACAGGGGGCGTTTTACGAGCAGTACTTC. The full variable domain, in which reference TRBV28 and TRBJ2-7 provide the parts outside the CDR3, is DVKVTQSSRYLVKRTGEKVFLECVQDMDHENMFWYRQDPGLGLRLIYFSYDVKMKEKGDIPEGYSVSREKKERFSLILESASTNQTSMYLCASSLQGAFYEQYFGPGTRLTVT.

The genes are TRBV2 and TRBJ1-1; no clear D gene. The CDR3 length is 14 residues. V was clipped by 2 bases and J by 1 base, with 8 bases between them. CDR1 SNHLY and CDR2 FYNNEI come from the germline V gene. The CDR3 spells CASSEYGQNTEAFF. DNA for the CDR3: TGTGCCAGCAGTGAATATGGGCAGAACACTGAAGCTTTCTTT.

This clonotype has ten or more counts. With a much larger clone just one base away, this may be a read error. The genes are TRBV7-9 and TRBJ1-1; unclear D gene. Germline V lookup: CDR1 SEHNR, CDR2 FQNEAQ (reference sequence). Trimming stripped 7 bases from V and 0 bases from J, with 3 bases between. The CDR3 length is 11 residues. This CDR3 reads CASTLNTEAFF. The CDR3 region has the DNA TGTGCCAGCACCCTGAACACTGAAGCTTTCTTT.

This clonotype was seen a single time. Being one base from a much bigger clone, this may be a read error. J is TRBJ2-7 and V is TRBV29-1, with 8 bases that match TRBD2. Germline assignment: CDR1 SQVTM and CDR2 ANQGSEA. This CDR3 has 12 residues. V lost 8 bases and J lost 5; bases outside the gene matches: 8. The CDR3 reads CSLERENDEQYF. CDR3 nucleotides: TGCAGCCTGGAGCGGGAGAATGACGAGCAGTACTTC.

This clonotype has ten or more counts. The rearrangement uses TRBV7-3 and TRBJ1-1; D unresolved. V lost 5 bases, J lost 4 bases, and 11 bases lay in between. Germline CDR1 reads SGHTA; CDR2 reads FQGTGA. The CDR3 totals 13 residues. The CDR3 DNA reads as TGTGCCAGCAGCCGGACGAGACTCACTGAAGCTTTCTTT. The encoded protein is CASSRTRLTEAFF.

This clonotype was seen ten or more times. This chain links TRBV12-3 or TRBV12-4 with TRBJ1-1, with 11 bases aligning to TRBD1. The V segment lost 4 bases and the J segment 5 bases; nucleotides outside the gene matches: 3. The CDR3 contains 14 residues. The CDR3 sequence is CASSWTGGITEAFF. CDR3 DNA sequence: TGTGCCAGCAGTTGGACAGGGGGCATAACTGAAGCTTTCTTT.

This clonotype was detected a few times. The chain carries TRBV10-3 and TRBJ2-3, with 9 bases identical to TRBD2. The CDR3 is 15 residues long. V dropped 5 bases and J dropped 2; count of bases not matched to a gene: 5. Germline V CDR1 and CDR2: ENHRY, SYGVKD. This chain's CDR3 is CAISLRGGDTDTQYF. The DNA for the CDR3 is TGTGCCATCAGTTTGCGGGGGGGCGACACAGATACGCAGTATTTT.

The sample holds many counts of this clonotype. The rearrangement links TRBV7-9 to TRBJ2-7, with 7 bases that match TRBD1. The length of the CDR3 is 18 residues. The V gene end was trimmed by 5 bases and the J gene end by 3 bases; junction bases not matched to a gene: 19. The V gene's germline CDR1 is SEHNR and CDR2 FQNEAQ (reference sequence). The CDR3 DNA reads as TGTGCCAGCAGCCCCTCCAATGGCGACGGCCGGGACAGCTACGAGCAGTACTTC. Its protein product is CASSPSNGDGRDSYEQYF.

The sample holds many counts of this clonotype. This CDR3 reads CSVGGRGSPYEQYF. CDR3 DNA sequence: TGCAGCGTTGGGGGCCGAGGGAGCCCCTACGAGCAGTACTTC. The rearrangement joins TRBV29-1 to TRBJ2-7; TRBD1 or TRBD2 may be the D gene (5 bases each). The CDR3 contains 14 residues. Deletions cut 4 bases from V and 2 bases from J, with 15 bases between. Germline V gene lookup returns CDR1 SQVTM and CDR2 ANQGSEA.

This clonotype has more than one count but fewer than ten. The CDR3 DNA sequence: TGTGCCAGCAGCTCCCCCGAAAGGCTGACTAGCGTACCGGATACGCAGTATTTT. Translation gives CASSSPERLTSVPDTQYF. V usage is TRBV7-2 and J usage is TRBJ2-3; 8 bases are a match to TRBD2. The V segment lost 4 bases and the J segment 6 bases; nucleotides outside the gene matches: 18. Germline values: CDR1 SGHTA, CDR2 FQGNSA. The CDR3 contains 18 residues.

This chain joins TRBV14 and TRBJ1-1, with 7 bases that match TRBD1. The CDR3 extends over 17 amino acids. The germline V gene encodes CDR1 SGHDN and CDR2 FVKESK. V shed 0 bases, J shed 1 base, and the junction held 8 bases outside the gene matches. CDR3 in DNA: TGTGCCAGCAGCCAAGAGGGATCCGGGACAGCGAACACTGAAGCTTTCTTT. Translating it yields CASSQEGSGTANTEAFF.

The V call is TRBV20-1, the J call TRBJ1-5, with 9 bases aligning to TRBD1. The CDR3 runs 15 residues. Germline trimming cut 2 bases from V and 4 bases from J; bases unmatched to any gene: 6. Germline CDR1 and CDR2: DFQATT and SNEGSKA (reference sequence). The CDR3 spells CSARMGQGANQPQHF. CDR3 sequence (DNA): TGCAGTGCTAGAATGGGACAGGGAGCAAATCAGCCCCAGCATTTT.

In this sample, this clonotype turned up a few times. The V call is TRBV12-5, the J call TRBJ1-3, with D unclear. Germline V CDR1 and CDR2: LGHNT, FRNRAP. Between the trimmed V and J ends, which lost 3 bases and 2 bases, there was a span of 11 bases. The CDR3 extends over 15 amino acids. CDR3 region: CASGLGRQPGNTIYF. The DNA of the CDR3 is TGTGCTAGTGGTTTAGGACGCCAACCTGGAAACACCATATATTTT.

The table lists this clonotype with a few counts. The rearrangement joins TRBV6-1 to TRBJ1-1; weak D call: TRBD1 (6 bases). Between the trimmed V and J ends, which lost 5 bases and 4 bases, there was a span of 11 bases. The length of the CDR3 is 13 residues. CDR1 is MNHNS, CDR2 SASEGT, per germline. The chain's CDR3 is CASSSGQTTEAFF. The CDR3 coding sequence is TGTGCCAGCAGTAGCGGACAGACCACTGAAGCTTTCTTT.

CDR3 bases: TGTGCCAGCAGCAAAGATGCTAGCGGGGTCAACGGGACGCAGTATTTT. This translates into CASSKDASGVNGTQYF. This chain links TRBV21-1 with TRBJ2-3; the D call of TRBD2 is as the table states it, not checked on the DNA. TRBV21-1 is annotated as a pseudogene. The CDR3 has 16 residues.

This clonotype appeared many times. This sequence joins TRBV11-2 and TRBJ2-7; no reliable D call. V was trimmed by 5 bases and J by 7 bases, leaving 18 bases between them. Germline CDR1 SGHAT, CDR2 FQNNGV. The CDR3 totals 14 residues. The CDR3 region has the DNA TGTGCCAGCAGCCCTGCCGGGCCGTCTGAGGAGCAGTACTTC. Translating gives CASSPAGPSEEQYF.

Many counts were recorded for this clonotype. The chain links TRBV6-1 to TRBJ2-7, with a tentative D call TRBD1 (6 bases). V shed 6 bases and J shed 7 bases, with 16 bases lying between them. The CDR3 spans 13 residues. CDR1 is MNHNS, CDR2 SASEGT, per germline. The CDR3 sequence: CASRPGQGWEQYF. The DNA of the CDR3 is TGTGCCAGCAGACCGGGACAAGGCTGGGAGCAGTACTTC.

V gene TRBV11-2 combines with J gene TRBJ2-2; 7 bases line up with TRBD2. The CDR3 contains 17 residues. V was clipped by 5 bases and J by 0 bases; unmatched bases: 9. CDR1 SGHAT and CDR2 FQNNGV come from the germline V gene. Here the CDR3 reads CASSPYGGSANTGELFF. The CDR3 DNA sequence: TGTGCCAGCAGCCCCTACGGGGGGTCCGCGAACACCGGGGAGCTGTTTTTT. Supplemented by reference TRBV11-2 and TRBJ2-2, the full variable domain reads EAGVAQSPRYKIIEKRQSVAFWCNPISGHATLYWYQQILGQGPKLLIQFQNNGVVDDSQLPKDRFSAERLKGVDSTLKIQPAKLEDSAVYLCASSPYGGSANTGELFFGEGSRLTVL.

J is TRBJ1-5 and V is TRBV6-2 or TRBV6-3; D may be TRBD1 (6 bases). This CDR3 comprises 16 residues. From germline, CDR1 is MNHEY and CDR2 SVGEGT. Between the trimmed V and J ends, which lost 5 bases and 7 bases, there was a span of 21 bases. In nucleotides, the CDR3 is TGTGCCAGCAGTCCCCGCGGAGGGGGAGGCTGGCAGCCCCAGCATTTT. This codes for CASSPRGGGGWQPQHF.

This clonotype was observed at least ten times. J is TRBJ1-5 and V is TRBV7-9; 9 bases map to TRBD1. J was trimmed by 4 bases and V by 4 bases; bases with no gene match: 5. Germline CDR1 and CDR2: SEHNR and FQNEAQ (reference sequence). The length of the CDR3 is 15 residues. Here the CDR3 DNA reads TGTGCCAGCAGCTGGGGGACAGGGTCTAATCAGCCCCAGCATTTT. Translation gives CASSWGTGSNQPQHF.

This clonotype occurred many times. The CDR3 spells CASRQTLNTEAFF. DNA of the CDR3: TGTGCCAGCAGGCAGACATTGAACACTGAAGCTTTCTTT. This chain uses TRBV7-2 with TRBJ1-1; D not resolved. The CDR3 contains 13 residues. Germline CDR1 reads SGHTA; CDR2 reads FQGNSA. V was trimmed by 6 bases and J by 0 bases, leaving 8 bases between them.

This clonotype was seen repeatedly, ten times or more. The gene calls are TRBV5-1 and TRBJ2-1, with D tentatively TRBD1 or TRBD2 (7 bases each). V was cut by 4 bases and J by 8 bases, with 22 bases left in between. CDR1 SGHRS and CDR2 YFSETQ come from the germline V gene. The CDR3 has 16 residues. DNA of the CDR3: TGCGCCAGCAGCCTTGCCAGGGGGGGCAGTTTGGATGAGCAGTTCTTC. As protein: CASSLARGGSLDEQFF.